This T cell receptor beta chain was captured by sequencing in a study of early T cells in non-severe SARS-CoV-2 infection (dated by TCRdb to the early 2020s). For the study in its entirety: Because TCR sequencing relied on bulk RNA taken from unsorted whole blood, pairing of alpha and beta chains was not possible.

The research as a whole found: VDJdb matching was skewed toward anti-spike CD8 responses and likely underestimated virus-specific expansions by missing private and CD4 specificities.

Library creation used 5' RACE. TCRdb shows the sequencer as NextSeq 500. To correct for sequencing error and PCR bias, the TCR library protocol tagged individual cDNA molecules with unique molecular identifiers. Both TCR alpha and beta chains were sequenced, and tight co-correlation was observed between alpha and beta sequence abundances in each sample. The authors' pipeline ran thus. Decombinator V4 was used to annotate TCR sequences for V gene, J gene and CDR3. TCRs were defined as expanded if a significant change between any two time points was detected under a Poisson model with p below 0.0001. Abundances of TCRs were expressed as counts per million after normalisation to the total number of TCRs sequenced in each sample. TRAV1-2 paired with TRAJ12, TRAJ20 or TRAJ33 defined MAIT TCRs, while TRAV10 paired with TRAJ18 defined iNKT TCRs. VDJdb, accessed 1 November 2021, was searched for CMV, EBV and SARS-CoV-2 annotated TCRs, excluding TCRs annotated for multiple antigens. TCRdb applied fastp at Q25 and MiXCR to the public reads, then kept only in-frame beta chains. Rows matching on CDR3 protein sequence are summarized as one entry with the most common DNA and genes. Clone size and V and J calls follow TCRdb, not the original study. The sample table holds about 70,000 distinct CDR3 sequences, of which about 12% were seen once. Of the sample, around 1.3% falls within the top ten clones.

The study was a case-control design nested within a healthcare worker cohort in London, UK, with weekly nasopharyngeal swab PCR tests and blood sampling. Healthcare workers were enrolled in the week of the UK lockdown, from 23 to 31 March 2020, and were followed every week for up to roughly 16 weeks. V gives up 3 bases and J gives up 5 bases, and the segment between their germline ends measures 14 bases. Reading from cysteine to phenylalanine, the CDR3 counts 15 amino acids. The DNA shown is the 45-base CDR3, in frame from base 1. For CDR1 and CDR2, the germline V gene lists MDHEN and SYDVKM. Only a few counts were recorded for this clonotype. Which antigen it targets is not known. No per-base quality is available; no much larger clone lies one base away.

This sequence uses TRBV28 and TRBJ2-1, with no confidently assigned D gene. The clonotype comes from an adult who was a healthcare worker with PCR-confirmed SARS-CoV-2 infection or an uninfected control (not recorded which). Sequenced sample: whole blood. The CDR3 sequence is CASSLVASRDNEQFF. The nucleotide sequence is TGTGCCAGCAGTTTGGTGGCATCCCGAGACAATGAGCAGTTCTTC.